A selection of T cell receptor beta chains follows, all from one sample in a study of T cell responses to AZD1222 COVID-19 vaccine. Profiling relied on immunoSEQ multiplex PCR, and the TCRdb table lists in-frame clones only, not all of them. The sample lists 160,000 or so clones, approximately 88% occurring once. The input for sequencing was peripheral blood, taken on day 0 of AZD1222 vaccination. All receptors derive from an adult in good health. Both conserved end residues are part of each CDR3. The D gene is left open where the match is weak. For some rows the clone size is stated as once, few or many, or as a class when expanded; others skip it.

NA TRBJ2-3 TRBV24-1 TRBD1 TGTGCCACCAGTGACGTAGGGACAGGCGTCACAGATACGCAGTATTTT CATSDVGTGVTDTQYF
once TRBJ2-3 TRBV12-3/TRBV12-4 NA TGTGCCAGCAGTTTAGGACCGGTAGATACGCAGTATTTT CASSLGPVDTQYF
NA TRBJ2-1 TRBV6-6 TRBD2 TGTGCCAGCAGTTTAAGTAGCGGGGGGTACAATGAGCAGTTCTTC CASSLSSGGYNEQFF
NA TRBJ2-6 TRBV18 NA TGTGCCAGCTCACCGGGACTGGGGAGCTCTGGGGCCAACGTCCTGACTTTC CASSPGLGSSGANVLTF
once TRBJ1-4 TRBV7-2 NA TGTGCCAGCAGCTCCACAGGGAACGGTGAAAAACTGTTTTTT CASSSTGNGEKLFF
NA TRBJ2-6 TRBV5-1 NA TGCGCCAGCAGCTTGGACTTCTCTGGGGCCAACGTCCTGACTTTC CASSLDFSGANVLTF
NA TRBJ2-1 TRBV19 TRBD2 TGTGCCAGCTCCGGGACTAGCGGGGGGCTTTCCTACAATGAGCAGTTCTTC CASSGTSGGLSYNEQFF
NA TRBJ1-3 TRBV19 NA TGTGCCAGTACAGCGGCAGGGGCTGGAAACACCATATATTTT CASTAAGAGNTIYF
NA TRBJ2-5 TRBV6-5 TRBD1 TGTGCCAGCGAAGGAACAGGGGGTTACCAAGAGACCCAGTACTTC CASEGTGGYQETQYF
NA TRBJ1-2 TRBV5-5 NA TGTGCCAGCAGCTTGGGGGCCCTAAGTGAGGGCTACACCTTC CASSLGALSEGYTF
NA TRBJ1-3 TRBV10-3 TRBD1 TGTGCCATCAGTGAACAGGGGGACACCATATATTTT CAISEQGDTIYF
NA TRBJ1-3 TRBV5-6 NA TGTGCCAGCAGCTTTACAGGGTTATCTGGAAACACCATATATTTT CASSFTGLSGNTIYF
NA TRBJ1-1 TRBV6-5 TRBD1 TGTGCCAGCAGCCACAGGGGGGTAGGGAACACTGAAGCTTTCTTT CASSHRGVGNTEAFF
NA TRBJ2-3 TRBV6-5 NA TGTGCCAGCGGGGGAACATTGGGCACAGATACGCAGTATTTT CASGGTLGTDTQYF
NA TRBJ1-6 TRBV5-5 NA TGTGCCAGCAGCTTGGTGTCGGCATCTAATTCACCCCTCCACTTT CASSLVSASNSPLHF
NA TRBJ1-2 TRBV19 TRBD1 TGTGCCAGTAGTACCCCCACAGGGGGGAGCTATGGCTACACCTTC CASSTPTGGSYGYTF
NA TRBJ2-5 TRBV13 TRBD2 TGTGCCAGCAGCTGGACTAGCGGGCCGGCGGAGACCCAGTACTTC CASSWTSGPAETQYF
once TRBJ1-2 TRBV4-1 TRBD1 TGCGCCAGCAGCCAGGCAGGGGGCAACTATGGCTACACCTTC CASSQAGGNYGYTF
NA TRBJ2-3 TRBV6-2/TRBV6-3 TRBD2 TGTGCCAGCAGTTACCCGACCCGGGGCGGGAGAGGTCCAGATACGCAGTATTTT CASSYPTRGGRGPDTQYF
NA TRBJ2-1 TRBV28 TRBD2 TGTGCCAGCACCTCGGGGGGGTCCTACAATGAGCAGTTCTTC CASTSGGSYNEQFF
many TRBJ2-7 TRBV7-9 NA TGTGCCAGCAGTCCTAGTTTCGAGCAGTACTTC CASSPSFEQYF
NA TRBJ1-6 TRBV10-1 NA TGCGCCAGCAGTGGGGGTAGGAATTCACCCCTCCACTTT CASSGGRNSPLHF
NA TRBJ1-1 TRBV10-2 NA TGCGCCAGCAGTGAAACAGGGCTCACTGAAGCTTTCTTT CASSETGLTEAFF
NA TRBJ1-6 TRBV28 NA TGTGCCAGCAGCCCGGACAGCTCCTATAATTCACCTCTCCACTTT CASSPDSSYNSPLHF
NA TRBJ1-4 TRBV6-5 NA TGTGCCAGCAGCCAAGACAGAAAAGAAAATGAAAAACTGTTTTTT CASSQDRKENEKLFF
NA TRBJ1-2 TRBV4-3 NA TGCGCCAGCAGCCAACTTTGGGGTTCGACAGGAAACTATGGCTACACCTTC CASSQLWGSTGNYGYTF
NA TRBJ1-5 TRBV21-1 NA TGTGCCAGCAGCAAGGCGGCCCCGGGACAGGATAATCAGCCCCAGCATTTT CASSKAAPGQDNQPQHF
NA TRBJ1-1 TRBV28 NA TGTGCCAGCAGTTTATACGGGCAGGGCGGATTGAACACTGAAGCTTTCTTT CASSLYGQGGLNTEAFF
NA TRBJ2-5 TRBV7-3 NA TGTGCCAGCAGCCTCACCCCCGCCAATAGGGAGACCCAGTACTTC CASSLTPANRETQYF
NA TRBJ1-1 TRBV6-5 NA TGTGCCAGCAGAGGGAACACTGAAGCTTTCTTT CASRGNTEAFF
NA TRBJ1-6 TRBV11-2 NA TGTGCCAGCAGCTTAAACAGGGTAGATTCACCCCTCCACTTT CASSLNRVDSPLHF
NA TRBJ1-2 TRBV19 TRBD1 TGTGCCAGTAGTCATGCCGGGACAGGGGCCGGCTACACCTTC CASSHAGTGAGYTF
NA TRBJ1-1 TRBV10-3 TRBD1 TGTGCCATCAGTGAGTCGACTCGGGGAGGGGGCGCGTCCGAAGCTTTCTTT CAISESTRGGGASEAFF
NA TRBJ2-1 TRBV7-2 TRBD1 TGTGCCAGCAGCGCGACGGGACAGGGGGCCGTTGAGCAGTTCTTC CASSATGQGAVEQFF
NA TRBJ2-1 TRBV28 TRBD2 TGTGCCAGCGGAACTACTAGCGGGCGATACAATGAGCAGTTCTTC CASGTTSGRYNEQFF
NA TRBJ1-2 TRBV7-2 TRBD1 TGTGCCAGCACCCCCGGACAGGGATTTGGCTACACCTTC CASTPGQGFGYTF
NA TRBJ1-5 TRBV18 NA TGTGCCAGCACGTCAGACAGTTACAATAGCAATCAGCCCCAGCATTTT CASTSDSYNSNQPQHF
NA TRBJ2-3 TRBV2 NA TGTGCCAGCAGTGCCTCACCTAGCACAGATACGCAGTATTTT CASSASPSTDTQYF
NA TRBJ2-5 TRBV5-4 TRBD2 TGTGCCAGCAGCTTGGGGACTAGCGGGGGCCTCGGGGAGACCCAGTACTTC CASSLGTSGGLGETQYF
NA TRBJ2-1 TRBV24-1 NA TGTGCCACCAAGCGTGAAGGTAACAATGAGCAGTTCTTC CATKREGNNEQFF
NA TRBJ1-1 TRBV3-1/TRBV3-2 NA TGTGCCAGCAGCCAAAAGCGGAACACTGAAGCTTTCTTT CASSQKRNTEAFF
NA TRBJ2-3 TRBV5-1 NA TGCGCCAGCAGCTTGTCACTGCGGTCCACAGATACGCAGTATTTT CASSLSLRSTDTQYF
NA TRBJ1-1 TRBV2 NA TGTGCCAGCAGTGAAGAGGCGTCTTGGGGCTCCGAAGCTTTCTTT CASSEEASWGSEAFF
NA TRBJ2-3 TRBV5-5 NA TGTGCCAGCAGCCCCGCTTCCGGGACCCACCCGTCCGATACGCAGTATTTT CASSPASGTHPSDTQYF
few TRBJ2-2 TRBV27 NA TGTGCCAGCAGCCAACCATGGGAGACCGGGGAGCTGTTTTTT CASSQPWETGELFF
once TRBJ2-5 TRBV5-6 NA TGTGCCAGCAGCTTGAGAGTTCGTCGAGAAACAGGGCTAGAGACCCAGTACTTC CASSLRVRRETGLETQYF
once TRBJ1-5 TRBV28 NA TGTGCCAGCAGGGATGCGGGGGGCGAGTACGCCAATCAGCCCCAGCATTTT CASRDAGGEYANQPQHF
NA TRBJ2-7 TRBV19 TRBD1 TGTGCCAGTAGTACACAGGGGGCCAACGAGCAGTACTTC CASSTQGANEQYF
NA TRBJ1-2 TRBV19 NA TGTGCCAGTGTTGAGGGAGGGAAGAACTATGGCTACACCTTC CASVEGGKNYGYTF
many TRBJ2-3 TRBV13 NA TGTGCCAGCAGCTTAGAGTTAGCGGACACAGATACGCAGTATTTT CASSLELADTDTQYF
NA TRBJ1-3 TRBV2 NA TGTGCCAGCAGTGAAGCCGGACCCGGGGGTTCTGGAAACACCATATATTTT CASSEAGPGGSGNTIYF
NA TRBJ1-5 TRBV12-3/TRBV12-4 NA TGTGCCAGCAGTTTCCCCGAGTCGCCCCAGCATTTT CASSFPESPQHF
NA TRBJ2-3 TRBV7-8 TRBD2 TGTGCCAGCAGCTTAGCAGCCACTAGCGGGAGCTTGGTGTATTTT CASSLAATSGSLVYF